This note documents a single TCR beta chain sequence. Its antigen is still unknown. This sample was taken from a study of CXCR4 blockade with PD-1 therapy in pancreatic cancer. Notes on the study in general: Only TCRbeta chains were sequenced here.

Trimming removed 4 bases from V and 3 bases from J, with 12 bases in between. Germline V gene data show CDR1 as KGHSH and CDR2 as LQKENI. The CDR3 sequence is 14 residues long. Profiling relied on immunoSEQ multiplex PCR, and the TCRdb table lists in-frame clones only, not all of them. The repertoire holds about 8,900 clones, with about 60% as singletons. The rearrangement links TRBV18 to TRBJ2-5; D uncertain. Material: tumor tissue. The TCR sequence derives from a human donor with pancreatic ductal adenocarcinoma. In DNA form, the CDR3 reads TGTGCCAGCTCACTATCGCTTGCCGAAGAGACCCAGTACTTC. This sequence encodes CASSLSLAEETQYF. The full variable domain, completed using reference TRBV18 and TRBJ2-5, is NAGVMQNPRHLVRRRGQEARLRCSPMKGHSHVYWYRQLPEEGLKFMVYLQKENIIDESGMPKERFSAEFPKEGPSILRIQQVVRGDSAAYFCASSLSLAEETQYFGPGTRLLVL.